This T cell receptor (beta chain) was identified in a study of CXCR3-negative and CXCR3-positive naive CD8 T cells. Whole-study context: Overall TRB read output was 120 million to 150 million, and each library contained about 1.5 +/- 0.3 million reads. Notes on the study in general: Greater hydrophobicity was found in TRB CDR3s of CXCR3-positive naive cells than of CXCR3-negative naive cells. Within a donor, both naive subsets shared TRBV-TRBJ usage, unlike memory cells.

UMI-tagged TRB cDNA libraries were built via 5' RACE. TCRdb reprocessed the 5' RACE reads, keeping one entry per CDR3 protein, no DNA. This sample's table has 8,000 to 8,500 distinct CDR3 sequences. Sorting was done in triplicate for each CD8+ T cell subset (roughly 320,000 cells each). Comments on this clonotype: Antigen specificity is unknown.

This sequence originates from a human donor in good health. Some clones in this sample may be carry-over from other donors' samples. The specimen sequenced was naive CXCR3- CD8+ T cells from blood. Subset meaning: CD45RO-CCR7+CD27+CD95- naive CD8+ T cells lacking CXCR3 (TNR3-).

CDR3 region: CASSLDRDQPQHF. The chain uses TRBV27 and TRBJ1-5; absent DNA, TCRdb's TRBD1 call cannot be checked. Germline V gene sequence: CDR1 MNHEY, CDR2 SMNVEV (reference sequence). The CDR3 has 13 residues.